These 29 T cell receptor beta chains were all obtained from the same sample, sequenced in a study of T cell clonotyping in hematopoietic cell transplantation. Libraries were prepared by immunoSEQ multiplex PCR; TCRdb keeps only in-frame clonotypes and omits some of them. The sample comprises some 29,000 clones, around 90% of which are singletons, and about 10% rests with the top ten. The sequences come from PBMCs, collected 100 days after allogeneic stem cell transplant. The receptors come from a female patient between 50 and 60 years old who had an allogeneic stem cell transplant from a related donor, so the T cells may come from the graft donor. Some clones in this sample may be carry-over from other donors' samples.

This clone is a singleton in its sample. The chain has TRBV11-2 and TRBJ1-2; TRBD1 matches 7 bases. Germline-derived CDR1 and CDR2 are SGHAT and FQNNGV. V gave up 5 bases and J gave up 6 bases; unmatched junction bases: 6. This CDR3 region has 13 residues. CDR3 sequence (DNA): TGTGCCAGCAGCCAGGGACAGCTCCATGGCTACACCTTC. It specifies CASSQGQLHGYTF.

This chain links TRBV4-1 with TRBJ2-7; TRBD2 is a possible D gene (6 bases). This CDR3 contains 16 residues. The germline V gene encodes CDR1 MGHRA and CDR2 YSYEKL. V was trimmed by 4 bases and J by 6 bases, leaving 22 bases between them. This CDR3 reads CASSPQPAGRKGEQYF. CDR3 in DNA: TGCGCCAGCAGCCCCCAGCCCGCGGGGAGGAAGGGCGAGCAGTACTTC.

This clone was seen only once. This chain joins TRBV11-2 and TRBJ2-6; TRBD2 agrees at 7 bases. Germline V CDR1 and CDR2: SGHAT, FQNNGV. This CDR3 is 17 amino acids long. V trimming: 4 bases; J trimming: 1 base; junction bases outside the gene matches: 7. CDR3 loop: CASSSRGERSGANVLTF. The CDR3 nucleotides are TGTGCCAGCAGCTCCCGGGGGGAACGGTCTGGGGCCAACGTCCTGACTTTC.

The chain combines TRBV7-9 with TRBJ1-5, with D possibly being TRBD1 (6 bases). CDR1 is SEHNR and CDR2 is FQNEAQ in the germline V gene (reference sequence). V was trimmed by 1 base and J by 2 bases, leaving 6 bases between them. CDR3 length equals 14 residues. DNA for the CDR3: TGTGCCAGCAGCTTAGGACAGGGCAATCAGCCCCAGCATTTT. This gives the protein CASSLGQGNQPQHF.

CDR3 DNA sequence: TGTGCCAGTAGTATAGGGGCTAGCGGACTCTACGAGCAGTACTTC. This codes for CASSIGASGLYEQYF. V gene TRBV19 combines with J gene TRBJ2-7; 7 bases match TRBD2. Unmatched junction bases numbered 6, after V lost 1 base and J lost 3 bases. The CDR3 consists of 15 residues. The germline V gene encodes CDR1 LNHDA and CDR2 SQIVND (reference sequence).

This chain links TRBV5-1 with TRBJ2-3; D unresolved. The CDR3 has 11 residues. V dropped 2 bases and J dropped 2 bases, with 0 bases sitting between them. Germline lookup yields CDR1 SGHRS and CDR2 YFSETQ. CDR3 protein: CASSFTDTQYF. CDR3 bases: TGCGCCAGCAGCTTCACAGATACGCAGTATTTT.

The J gene is TRBJ1-1, the V gene TRBV30, with D uncertain. From germline, CDR1 is GTSNPN and CDR2 SVGIG (reference sequence). V was clipped by 3 bases and J by 0 bases, with 14 bases between them. The CDR3 is made up of 15 amino acids. CDR3 coding DNA: TGTGCCTGGAGGGTATGGAGGCGGATGAACACTGAAGCTTTCTTT. It translates to CAWRVWRRMNTEAFF.

This rearrangement joins TRBV7-2 to TRBJ1-1; D is unresolved. The length of the CDR3 is 13 residues. Germline V gene sequence: CDR1 SGHTA, CDR2 FQGNSA. The V end was cut by 2 bases, the J end by 0 bases, with 4 bases between. The CDR3 nucleotides are TGTGCCAGCAGCTTATGGATGAACACTGAAGCTTTCTTT. It is translated as CASSLWMNTEAFF. Looking up the rest from reference TRBV7-2 and TRBJ1-1 gives the full variable domain: GAGVSQSPSNKVTEKGKDVELRCDPISGHTALYWYRQSLGQGLEFLIYFQGNSAPDKSGLPSDRFSAERTGGSVSTLTIQRTQQEDSAVYLCASSLWMNTEAFFGQGTRLTVV.

The chain is built from TRBV30 and TRBJ1-3, with 8 bases fitting TRBD1. Germline assignment: CDR1 GTSNPN and CDR2 SVGIG (reference sequence). V was clipped by 3 bases and J by 3 bases; unmatched bases: 4. The CDR3 consists of 14 residues. CDR3 sequence reads: CAWRDRAGGNTIYF. In nucleotides, the CDR3 is TGTGCCTGGAGGGACAGGGCGGGTGGAAACACCATATATTTT.

The CDR3 DNA is TGTGCCAGCAGTTTAATGTTCTCCGGTGGCTACACCTTC. It translates to CASSLMFSGGYTF. The chain recombines TRBV27 with TRBJ1-2; D not certain. The CDR3 runs to 13 residues. Deletions cut 2 bases from V and 7 bases from J, with 11 bases between. Germline V gene sequence: CDR1 MNHEY, CDR2 SMNVEV (reference sequence).

This chain joins TRBV5-1 and TRBJ2-2; D is uncertain. Per germline, CDR1 SGHRS and CDR2 YFSETQ. V was shortened by 0 bases and J by 1 base, with 4 bases between the two germline ends. This CDR3 has 14 amino acids. The chain's CDR3 is CASSLDLNTGELFF. Here the CDR3 DNA reads TGCGCCAGCAGCTTGGACTTGAACACCGGGGAGCTGTTTTTT.

This chain uses TRBV11-2 with TRBJ1-1; D remains unclear. Trimming removed 0 bases from V and 9 bases from J, with 11 bases in between. This CDR3 is built from 13 residues. Germline loops: CDR1 SGHAT, CDR2 FQNNGV. CDR3 in amino acids: CASSLDGSLQAFF. The CDR3 DNA reads as TGTGCCAGCAGCTTAGATGGGTCACTCCAAGCTTTCTTT.

This chain joins TRBV6-5 and TRBJ2-7; the D is unclear. The CDR3 covers 13 residues. Germline V gene data show CDR1 as MNHEY and CDR2 as SVGAGI. The V end lost 7 bases, the J end lost 3 bases, and 13 bases lay between the germline ends. CDR3 sequence: CASNSRYHYEQYF. CDR3 sequence (DNA): TGTGCCAGCAATTCTAGGTACCACTACGAGCAGTACTTC.

V usage is TRBV11-2 and J usage is TRBJ1-1; the D is unclear. The V end lost 0 bases, the J end lost 0 bases, and 5 bases lay between the germline ends. The germline CDR1 and CDR2 sequences are SGHAT and FQNNGV. This CDR3 has 14 residues. This CDR3 reads CASSLEVLNTEAFF. CDR3 in DNA: TGTGCCAGCAGCTTAGAGGTTTTGAACACTGAAGCTTTCTTT. The full variable domain, in which reference TRBV11-2 and TRBJ1-1 provide the parts outside the CDR3, is EAGVAQSPRYKIIEKRQSVAFWCNPISGHATLYWYQQILGQGPKLLIQFQNNGVVDDSQLPKDRFSAERLKGVDSTLKIQPAKLEDSAVYLCASSLEVLNTEAFFGQGTRLTVV.

This chain joins TRBV13 and TRBJ2-2; D not resolved. Germline CDR1 PRHDT, CDR2 FYEKMQ (reference sequence). V lost 3 bases and J 0 bases, leaving 5 bases between the germline ends. The CDR3 spans 14 residues. CDR3 sequence: CASSFAANTGELFF. The CDR3 region has the DNA TGTGCCAGCAGCTTCGCAGCGAACACCGGGGAGCTGTTTTTT.

The chain couples TRBV12-5 to TRBJ2-2; TRBD1 agrees at 7 bases. Trimming removed 2 bases from V and 4 bases from J; junction bases left unmatched: 7. Germline lookup yields CDR1 LGHNT and CDR2 FRNRAP. This CDR3 region has 16 residues. The CDR3 protein is CASGLSRDSITGELFF. For the CDR3, the DNA is TGTGCTAGTGGTTTGTCCCGGGACAGTATCACCGGGGAGCTGTTTTTT.

The genes are TRBV19 and TRBJ2-1, with 10 bases that match TRBD1. The V segment lost 7 bases and the J segment 3 bases; nucleotides outside the gene matches: 6. The CDR3 is made up of 15 amino acids. The germline V gene encodes CDR1 LNHDA and CDR2 SQIVND (reference sequence). CDR3 sequence: CASTGRDRGYNEQFF. The CDR3 coding sequence is TGTGCCAGTACCGGCCGGGACAGGGGCTACAATGAGCAGTTCTTC.

The chain carries TRBV7-2 and TRBJ2-1, with 8 nucleotides matching TRBD2. After removal of 5 bases from V and 7 bases from J, the junction contained 4 bases not matched to a gene. CDR1 and CDR2 (germline): SGHTA, FQGNSA. The CDR3 totals 13 residues. CDR3: CASSRLAFNEQFF. Written as DNA, the CDR3 is TGTGCCAGCAGCCGACTAGCGTTTAATGAGCAGTTCTTC.

The V call is TRBV7-2, the J call TRBJ2-2; TRBD2 aligns across 8 bases. The trim removed 2 bases at V and 4 bases at J, leaving 6 bases unmatched. The CDR3 has 16 residues. Germline loops: CDR1 SGHTA, CDR2 FQGNSA. As DNA, the CDR3 is TGTGCCAGCAGCTTACAAGCGGGGGCCATCACCGGGGAGCTGTTTTTT. Encoded protein: CASSLQAGAITGELFF. Full variable domain (missing parts from reference TRBV7-2 and TRBJ2-2): GAGVSQSPSNKVTEKGKDVELRCDPISGHTALYWYRQSLGQGLEFLIYFQGNSAPDKSGLPSDRFSAERTGGSVSTLTIQRTQQEDSAVYLCASSLQAGAITGELFFGEGSRLTVL.

The chain is built from TRBV19 and TRBJ1-4; D uncertain. The CDR3 sequence is 15 residues long. Trimming left V 2 bases short and J 8 bases short, with 15 bases between. The germline V gene has CDR1 LNHDA and CDR2 SQIVND (reference sequence). CDR3 coding DNA: TGTGCCAGTAGTATACGGTCGCACGGTGGGGAAAAACTGTTTTTT. Residues: CASSIRSHGGEKLFF.

This chain uses TRBV7-6 with TRBJ1-2; D not certain. The CDR3 length is 14 residues. In germline, CDR1 is SGHVS, CDR2 FNYEAQ. Trimming shortened V by 5 bases and J by 6 bases, and 16 bases separated the two germline ends. The CDR3 loop is CASSPPTWVNGYTF. The CDR3 DNA reads TGTGCCAGCAGCCCACCGACCTGGGTGAATGGCTACACCTTC.

As DNA, the CDR3 is TGTGCCAGCTTGGACAGGGACAATAGCAATCAGCCCCAGCATTTT. It encodes CASLDRDNSNQPQHF. The V and J genes are TRBV2 and TRBJ1-5; TRBD1 matches 8 bases. Losses at the gene ends were 8 bases for V and 0 bases for J; bases not matched to a gene: 6. This CDR3 has 15 residues. Looked up from germline, CDR1 is SNHLY and CDR2 is FYNNEI.

The chain is built from TRBV5-1 and TRBJ2-3; 13 bases are a match to TRBD2. There are 17 residues in the CDR3. The J segment lost 3 bases and the V segment lost 3 bases, leaving 7 bases of the junction unmatched. Looked up from germline, CDR1 is SGHRS and CDR2 is YFSETQ. CDR3 DNA: TGCGCCAGCAGCTGGGGACTAGCGGGGTTGAGTACAGATACGCAGTATTTT. Residues: CASSWGLAGLSTDTQYF.

The rearrangement uses TRBV7-7 and TRBJ2-7; 9 bases agree with TRBD1. J gave up 1 base and V 5 bases, and 6 bases lay outside the gene matches. The CDR3 covers 15 residues. Germline assignment: CDR1 SSHAT and CDR2 FNYEAQ (reference sequence). In DNA, the CDR3 is TGTGCCAGCAGCCCGCGGACAGGGGCTTCCTACGAGCAGTACTTC. It codes for CASSPRTGASYEQYF.

The chain recombines TRBV10-1 with TRBJ1-1; D gene ambiguous. V dropped 1 base and J dropped 3 bases, with 9 bases sitting between them. This CDR3 has 14 amino acids. The germline V gene has CDR1 WNHNN and CDR2 SYGVQD (reference sequence). CDR3 sequence (DNA): TGCGCCAGCAGTGAGTTTAAGGAGGACACTGAAGCTTTCTTT. Translated: CASSEFKEDTEAFF.

The V and J genes are TRBV5-1 and TRBJ1-2; a possible D gene is TRBD1 (5 bases). This CDR3 has 13 amino acids. The germline V gene encodes CDR1 SGHRS and CDR2 YFSETQ. V lost 1 base to trimming and J lost 8 bases, with 12 bases between them. CDR3 in DNA: TGCGCCAGCAGCTTGTTCAGGGACGAAGGCTACACCTTC. It translates to CASSLFRDEGYTF.

The chain employs TRBV6-6 and TRBJ1-1; D uncertain. The CDR3 is 13 residues long. Per germline, CDR1 MNHNY and CDR2 SVGAGI (reference sequence). Trimming took off 6 bases at V and 1 base at J, with 9 bases between the two ends. In DNA form, the CDR3 reads TGTGCCAGCAGGGCCCCAGGGAACACTGAAGCTTTCTTT. Encoded protein: CASRAPGNTEAFF.

The V and J genes are TRBV7-6 and TRBJ1-5; perhaps TRBD1 as D (6 bases). Trimming took off 2 bases at V and 7 bases at J, with 18 bases between the two ends. CDR3 size: 16 residues. Germline V gene lookup returns CDR1 SGHVS and CDR2 FNYEAQ. CDR3 DNA sequence: TGTGCCAGCAGCTTAAATTCTGGGGGCTGGGGGCAGCCCCAGCATTTT. It translates to CASSLNSGGWGQPQHF.

V usage is TRBV5-1 and J usage is TRBJ2-2; a weak D match, TRBD1 (6 bases). From germline, CDR1 is SGHRS and CDR2 YFSETQ. This CDR3 has 15 amino acids. V gave up 4 bases and J gave up 1 base, with 11 bases separating them. CDR3: CASSTGTMNTGELFF. In DNA, the CDR3 is TGCGCCAGCAGCACCGGGACAATGAACACCGGGGAGCTGTTTTTT.